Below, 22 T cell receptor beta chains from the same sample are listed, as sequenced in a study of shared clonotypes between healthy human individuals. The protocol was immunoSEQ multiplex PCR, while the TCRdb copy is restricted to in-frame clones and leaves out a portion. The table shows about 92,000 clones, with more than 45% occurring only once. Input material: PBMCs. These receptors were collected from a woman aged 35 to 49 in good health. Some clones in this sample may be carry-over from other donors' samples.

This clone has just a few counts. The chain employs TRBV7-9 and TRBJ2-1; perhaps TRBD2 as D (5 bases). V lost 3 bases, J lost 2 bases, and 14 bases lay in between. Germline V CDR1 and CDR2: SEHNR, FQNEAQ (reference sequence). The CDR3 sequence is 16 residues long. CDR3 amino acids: CASSLGSGRAYNEQFF. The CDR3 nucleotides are TGTGCCAGCAGCTTGGGTAGTGGGAGAGCCTACAATGAGCAGTTCTTC.

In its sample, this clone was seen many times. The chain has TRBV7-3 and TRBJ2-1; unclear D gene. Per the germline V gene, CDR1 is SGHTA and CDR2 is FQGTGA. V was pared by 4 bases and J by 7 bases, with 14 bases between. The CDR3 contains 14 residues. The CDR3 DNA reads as TGTGCCAGCAGCTGGAAGGGTGGCGGTAATGAGCAGTTCTTC. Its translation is CASSWKGGGNEQFF.

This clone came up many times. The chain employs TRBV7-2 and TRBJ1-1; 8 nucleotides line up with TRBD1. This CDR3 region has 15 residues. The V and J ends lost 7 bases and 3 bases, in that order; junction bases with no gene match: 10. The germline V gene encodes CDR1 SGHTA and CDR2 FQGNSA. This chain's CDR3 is CASTPQTGAYTEAFF. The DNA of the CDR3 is TGTGCCAGCACCCCGCAGACAGGGGCGTACACTGAAGCTTTCTTT.

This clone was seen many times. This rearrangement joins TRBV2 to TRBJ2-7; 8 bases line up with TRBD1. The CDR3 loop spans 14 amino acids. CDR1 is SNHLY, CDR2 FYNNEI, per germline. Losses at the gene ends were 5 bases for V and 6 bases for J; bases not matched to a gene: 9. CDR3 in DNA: TGTGCCAGCAGTCCTACAGGGGGGTCGGTCGAGCAGTACTTC. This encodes CASSPTGGSVEQYF.

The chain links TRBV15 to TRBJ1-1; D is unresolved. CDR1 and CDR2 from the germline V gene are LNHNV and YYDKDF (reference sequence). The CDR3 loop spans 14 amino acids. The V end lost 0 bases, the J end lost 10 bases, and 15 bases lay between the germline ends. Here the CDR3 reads CATSRDHLSRGAFF. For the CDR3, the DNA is TGTGCCACCAGCAGAGATCATCTCAGCCGGGGAGCTTTCTTT.

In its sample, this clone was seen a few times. The DNA for the CDR3 is TGTGCCAGCAGCCAAGATGGGAACAGGGCCGAGCAGTACTTC. Amino acid sequence: CASSQDGNRAEQYF. The V call is TRBV14, the J call TRBJ2-7; D is possibly TRBD1 (6 bases). The germline V gene encodes CDR1 SGHDN and CDR2 FVKESK. Trimming stripped 0 bases from V and 6 bases from J, with 12 bases between. The CDR3 loop spans 14 amino acids.

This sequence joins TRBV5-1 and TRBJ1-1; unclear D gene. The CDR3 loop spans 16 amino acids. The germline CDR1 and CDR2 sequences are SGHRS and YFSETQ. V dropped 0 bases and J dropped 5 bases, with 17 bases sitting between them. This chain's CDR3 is CASSLGQTLGGTEAFF. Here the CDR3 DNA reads TGCGCCAGCAGCTTGGGGCAAACCCTCGGAGGGACTGAAGCTTTCTTT.

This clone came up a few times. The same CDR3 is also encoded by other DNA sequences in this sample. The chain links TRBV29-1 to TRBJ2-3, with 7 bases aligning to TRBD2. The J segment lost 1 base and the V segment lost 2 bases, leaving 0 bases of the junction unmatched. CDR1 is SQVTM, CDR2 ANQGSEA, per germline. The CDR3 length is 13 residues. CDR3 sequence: CSVETSGTDTQYF. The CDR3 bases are TGCAGCGTTGAAACTAGCGGCACAGATACGCAGTATTTT.

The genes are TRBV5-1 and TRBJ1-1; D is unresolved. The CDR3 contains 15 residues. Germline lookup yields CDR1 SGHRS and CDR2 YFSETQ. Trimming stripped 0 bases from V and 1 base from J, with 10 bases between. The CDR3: CASSLEGRGNTEAFF. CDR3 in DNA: TGCGCCAGCAGCTTGGAGGGCAGAGGGAACACTGAAGCTTTCTTT.

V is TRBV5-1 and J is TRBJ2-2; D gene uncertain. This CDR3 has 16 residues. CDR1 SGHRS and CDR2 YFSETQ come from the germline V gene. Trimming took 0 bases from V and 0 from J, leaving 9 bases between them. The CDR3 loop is CASSLAVRTNTGELFF. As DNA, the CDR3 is TGCGCCAGCAGCTTGGCCGTCAGGACGAACACCGGGGAGCTGTTTTTT.

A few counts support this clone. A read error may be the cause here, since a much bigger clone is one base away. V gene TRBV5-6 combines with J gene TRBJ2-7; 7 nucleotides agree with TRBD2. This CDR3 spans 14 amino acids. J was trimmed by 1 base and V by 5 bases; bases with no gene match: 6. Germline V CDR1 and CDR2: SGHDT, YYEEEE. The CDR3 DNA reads TGTGCCAGCAGGGAAACGGGAGGATCCTACGAGCAGTACTTC. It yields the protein CASRETGGSYEQYF.

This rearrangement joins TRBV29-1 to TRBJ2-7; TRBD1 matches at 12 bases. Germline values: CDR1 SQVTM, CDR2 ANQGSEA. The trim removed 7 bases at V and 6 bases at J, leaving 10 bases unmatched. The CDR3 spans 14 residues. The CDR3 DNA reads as TGCAGCGCCGTCCCGGGACAGGGGGCTGCCGAGCAGTACTTC. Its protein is CSAVPGQGAAEQYF.

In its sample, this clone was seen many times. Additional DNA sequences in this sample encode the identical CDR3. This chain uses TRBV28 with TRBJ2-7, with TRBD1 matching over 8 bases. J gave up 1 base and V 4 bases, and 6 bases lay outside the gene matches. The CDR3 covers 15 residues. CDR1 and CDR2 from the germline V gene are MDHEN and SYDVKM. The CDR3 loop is CASSSPGQGSYEQYF. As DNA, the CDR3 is TGTGCCAGCAGTTCGCCAGGACAGGGATCCTACGAGCAGTACTTC.

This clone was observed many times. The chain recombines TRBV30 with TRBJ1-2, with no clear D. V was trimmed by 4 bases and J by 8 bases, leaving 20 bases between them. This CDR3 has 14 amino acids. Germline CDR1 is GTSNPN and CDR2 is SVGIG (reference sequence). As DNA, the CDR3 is TGTGCCTGGAACGGCAAAGGTGGCGTAGGGGGCTACACCTTC. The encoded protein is CAWNGKGGVGGYTF.

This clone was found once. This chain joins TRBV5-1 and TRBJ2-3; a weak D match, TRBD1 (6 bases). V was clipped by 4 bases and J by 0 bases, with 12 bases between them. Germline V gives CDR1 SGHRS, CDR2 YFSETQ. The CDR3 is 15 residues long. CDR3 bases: TGCGCCAGCAGCCTATGGACAGCGAGCACAGATACGCAGTATTTT. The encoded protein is CASSLWTASTDTQYF.

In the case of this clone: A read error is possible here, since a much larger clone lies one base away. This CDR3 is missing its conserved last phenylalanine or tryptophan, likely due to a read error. The CDR3 protein is CASSDPTGAYGYTL. The CDR3, as DNA: TGTGCCAGCAGTGACCCAACAGGGGCCTATGGCTACACCCTC. J is TRBJ1-2 and V is TRBV27; 7 nucleotides match TRBD1. CDR1 MNHEY and CDR2 SMNVEV come from the germline V gene (reference sequence). The CDR3 loop spans 14 amino acids. J lost 4 bases, V lost 5 bases, and 7 bases had no gene match.

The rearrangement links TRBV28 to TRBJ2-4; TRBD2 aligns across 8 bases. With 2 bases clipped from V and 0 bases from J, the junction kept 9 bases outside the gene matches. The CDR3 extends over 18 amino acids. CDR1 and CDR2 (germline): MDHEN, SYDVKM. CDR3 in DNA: TGTGCCAGCAGTTTACTTAGCGGGATCTCCGTAGCCAAAAACATTCAGTACTTC. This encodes CASSLLSGISVAKNIQYF.

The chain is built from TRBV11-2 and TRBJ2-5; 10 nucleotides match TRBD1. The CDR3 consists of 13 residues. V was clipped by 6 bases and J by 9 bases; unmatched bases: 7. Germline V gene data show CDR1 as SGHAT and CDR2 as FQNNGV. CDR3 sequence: CASSPGTGVAQYF. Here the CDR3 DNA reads TGTGCCAGCAGTCCCGGGACAGGGGTGGCCCAGTACTTC.

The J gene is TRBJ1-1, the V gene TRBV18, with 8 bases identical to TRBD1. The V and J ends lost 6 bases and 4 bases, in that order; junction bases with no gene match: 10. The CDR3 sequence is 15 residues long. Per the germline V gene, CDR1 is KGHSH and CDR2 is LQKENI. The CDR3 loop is CASSPSGQGSTEAFF. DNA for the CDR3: TGTGCCAGCTCGCCCAGTGGACAGGGCAGCACTGAAGCTTTCTTT.

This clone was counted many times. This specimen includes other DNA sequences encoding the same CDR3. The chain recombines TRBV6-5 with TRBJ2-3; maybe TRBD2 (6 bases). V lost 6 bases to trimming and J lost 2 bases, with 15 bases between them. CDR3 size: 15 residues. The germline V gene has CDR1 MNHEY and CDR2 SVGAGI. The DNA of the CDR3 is TGTGCCAGCAGGACCGCGGGGCCATCCACAGATACGCAGTATTTT. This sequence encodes CASRTAGPSTDTQYF.

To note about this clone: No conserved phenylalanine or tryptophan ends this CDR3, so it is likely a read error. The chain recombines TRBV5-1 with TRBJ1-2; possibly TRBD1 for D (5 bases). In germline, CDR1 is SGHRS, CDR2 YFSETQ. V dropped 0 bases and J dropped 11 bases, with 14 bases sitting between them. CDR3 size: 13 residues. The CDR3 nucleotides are TGCGCCAGCAGCTTGGACAGCGCGAGGGGTTACACCTCC. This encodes CASSLDSARGYTS.

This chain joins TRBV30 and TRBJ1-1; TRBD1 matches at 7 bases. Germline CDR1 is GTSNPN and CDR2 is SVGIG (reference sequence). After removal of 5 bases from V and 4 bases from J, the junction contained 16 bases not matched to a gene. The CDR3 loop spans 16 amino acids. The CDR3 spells CAWQFLPTGRSTEAFF. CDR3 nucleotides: TGTGCCTGGCAATTTCTCCCGACAGGGAGGAGCACTGAAGCTTTCTTT. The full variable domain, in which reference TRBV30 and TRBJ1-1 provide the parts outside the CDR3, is SQTIHQWPATLVQPVGSPLSLECTVEGTSNPNLYWYRQAAGRGLQLLFYSVGIGQISSEVPQNLSASRPQDRQFILSSKKLLLSDSGFYLCAWQFLPTGRSTEAFFGQGTRLTVV.